The 14 T cell receptor beta chains in this list originate from one sample, sequenced in a study of blood T cell repertoires in COVID-19. Clones were sequenced by immunoSEQ multiplex PCR, and TCRdb holds only the in-frame ones, with some missing. Of about 170,000 clones listed, about 86% were seen once; the top ten hold approximately 4%. The sample consisted of PBMCs or T cells enriched from blood (not recorded which). The receptor set was obtained from a woman between 45 and 60 years old in a cohort exposed to, infected with or recovered from COVID-19 (not recorded which).

This chain uses TRBV10-3 with TRBJ1-1; D is ambiguous. V lost 0 bases, J lost 4 bases, and 9 bases lay in between. From germline, CDR1 is ENHRY and CDR2 SYGVKD. The CDR3 runs to 14 residues. CDR3 DNA: TGTGCCATCAGTGAGTCCGACTGGGTCACTGAAGCTTTCTTT. This gives the protein CAISESDWVTEAFF.

This clone was observed once. The V gene is TRBV6-5, the J gene TRBJ2-1; TRBD2 matches at 10 bases. The CDR3 has 14 residues. Germline V CDR1 and CDR2: MNHEY, SVGAGI. The junction had 0 bases not matched to a gene; V was cut back by 2 bases and J by 5 bases. This CDR3 reads CASSYLAGDNEQFF. The CDR3 DNA follows: TGTGCCAGCAGTTACCTAGCGGGGGACAATGAGCAGTTCTTC.

The chain uses TRBV28 and TRBJ2-5; D is unclear. Germline V gene data show CDR1 as MDHEN and CDR2 as SYDVKM. The ends were cut back, 7 bases at V and 4 bases at J, with 7 bases in the middle. The CDR3 consists of 11 residues. In nucleotides, the CDR3 is TGTGCCAGCACTTCAGGAGAGACCCAGTACTTC. It codes for CASTSGETQYF.

The V and J genes are TRBV29-1 and TRBJ2-2, with D unclear. CDR3 size: 11 residues. Trimming left V 8 bases short and J 7 bases short, with 11 bases between. The germline V gene has CDR1 SQVTM and CDR2 ANQGSEA. The CDR3: CSFSYIGELFF. In DNA, the CDR3 is TGCAGCTTCTCTTATATCGGGGAGCTGTTTTTT.

This chain uses TRBV9 with TRBJ1-4; 7 bases match TRBD1. CDR3 length: 14 amino acids. The germline V gene encodes CDR1 SGDLS and CDR2 YYNGEE. V shed 4 bases and J 5 bases; nucleotides not matched to a gene: 5. The CDR3 is CASSSDRLNEKLFF. The CDR3 DNA reads TGTGCCAGCAGCTCGGACAGGCTCAATGAAAAACTGTTTTTT.

This clone occurred once. V gene TRBV28 combines with J gene TRBJ1-2; TRBD1 aligns across 7 bases. This CDR3 is 12 amino acids long. Unmatched junction bases numbered 5, after V lost 6 bases and J lost 7 bases. The V gene's germline CDR1 is MDHEN and CDR2 SYDVKM. The DNA for the CDR3 is TGTGCCAGCAGCCGGACAGGTGGTGGCTACACCTTC. Amino acids: CASSRTGGGYTF.

The rearrangement uses TRBV5-1 and TRBJ2-1; 10 nucleotides agree with TRBD2. The germline V gene has CDR1 SGHRS and CDR2 YFSETQ. The CDR3 length is 15 residues. V was pared by 4 bases and J by 6 bases, with 7 bases of the junction left unmatched. CDR3 protein: CASSQSGRGSNEQFF. Written as DNA, the CDR3 is TGCGCCAGCAGCCAAAGCGGGAGGGGGTCCAATGAGCAGTTCTTC.

The chain employs TRBV16 and TRBJ1-5; TRBD1 aligns across 12 bases. The CDR3 has 16 residues. V shed 0 bases, J shed 7 bases, and the junction held 4 bases outside the gene matches. Germline V lookup: CDR1 KGHSY, CDR2 FQNENV. The CDR3: CASSQSGQGARQPQHF. CDR3 in DNA: TGTGCCAGCAGCCAATCGGGACAGGGGGCTCGACAGCCCCAGCATTTT.

CDR3 loop: CASSYGSGSAYEQYF. CDR3 DNA sequence: TGTGCCAGCAGTTACGGGAGCGGGAGTGCCTACGAGCAGTACTTC. The chain employs TRBV6-6 and TRBJ2-7; the match to TRBD2 covers 8 bases. V trimming: 2 bases; J trimming: 2 bases; junction bases outside the gene matches: 5. The CDR3 has 15 amino acids. Germline values: CDR1 MNHNY, CDR2 SVGAGI (reference sequence).

The chain joins TRBV28 to TRBJ2-3, with 7 bases fitting TRBD2. The CDR3 is 17 amino acids. With V trimmed by 1 base and J by 2 bases, 9 bases remained unmatched. Germline values: CDR1 MDHEN, CDR2 SYDVKM. In nucleotides, the CDR3 is TGTGCCAGCAGTTTATTCGGCCGGGGGGTCAACACAGATACGCAGTATTTT. It specifies CASSLFGRGVNTDTQYF.

This sequence joins TRBV5-1 and TRBJ2-7, with TRBD1 matching 7 bases. J gave up 2 bases and V 4 bases, and 6 bases lay outside the gene matches. CDR1 is SGHRS and CDR2 is YFSETQ in the germline V gene. This CDR3 is built from 14 residues. The CDR3, as DNA: TGCGCCAGCAGCCCGCCGGGACAGACCTACGAGCAGTACTTC. As protein: CASSPPGQTYEQYF.

The J gene is TRBJ1-5, the V gene TRBV19; D perhaps matches TRBD1 (6 bases). CDR1 is LNHDA, CDR2 SQIVND, per germline (reference sequence). The length of the CDR3 is 13 residues. V gave up 6 bases and J gave up 7 bases, with 13 bases separating them. The CDR3 reads CASRGRGEQPQHF. DNA of the CDR3: TGTGCCAGTAGGGGCAGGGGAGAACAGCCCCAGCATTTT.

This rearrangement joins TRBV7-2 to TRBJ2-7; 9 bases are a match to TRBD2. In germline, CDR1 is SGHTA, CDR2 FQGNSA. The trim removed 8 bases at V and 3 bases at J, leaving 8 bases unmatched. This CDR3 contains 14 residues. The CDR3 DNA reads as TGTGCCAGCCAAGCGGGGACTAGCAACTACGAGCAGTACTTC. This encodes CASQAGTSNYEQYF. The full variable domain, its missing parts supplied by reference TRBV7-2 and TRBJ2-7, is GAGVSQSPSNKVTEKGKDVELRCDPISGHTALYWYRQSLGQGLEFLIYFQGNSAPDKSGLPSDRFSAERTGGSVSTLTIQRTQQEDSAVYLCASQAGTSNYEQYFGPGTRLTVT.

The table lists this clone with a count of one. The chain joins TRBV6-2 or TRBV6-3 to TRBJ2-1; 11 bases are shared with TRBD2. V was pared by 4 bases and J by 6 bases, with 14 bases of the junction left unmatched. The CDR3 contains 18 residues. Germline V gene sequence: CDR1 MNHEY, CDR2 SVGEGT. CDR3 loop: CASSSLSPLAGGGNEQFF. CDR3 nucleotide sequence: TGTGCCAGCAGTTCCCTATCCCCGCTAGCGGGGGGAGGCAATGAGCAGTTCTTC.